What follows are 12 T cell receptor beta chains derived from one specimen sequenced in a study of T cell responses to AZD1222 COVID-19 vaccine. The protocol was immunoSEQ multiplex PCR, while the TCRdb copy is restricted to in-frame clones and leaves out a portion. The sample includes about 91,000 clones, about 90% of them seen just once. The sample consisted of peripheral blood, taken 28 days after the second AZD1222 dose. These receptors all come from an adult who received the AZD1222 COVID-19 vaccine.

CDR3 DNA: TGTGCCAGCAGCTCCCTAGCGGGGGGGCCCCCGAATGAGCAGTTCTTC. The encoded protein is CASSSLAGGPPNEQFF. The chain links TRBV11-2 to TRBJ2-1; TRBD2 matches at 12 bases. The V segment lost 4 bases and the J segment 7 bases; nucleotides outside the gene matches: 8. Germline V gene data show CDR1 as SGHAT and CDR2 as FQNNGV. CDR3 size: 16 residues.

The J gene is TRBJ1-2, the V gene TRBV19; the match to TRBD1 covers 7 bases. V dropped 6 bases and J dropped 0; count of bases not matched to a gene: 10. This CDR3 has 16 amino acids. CDR1 is LNHDA, CDR2 SQIVND, per germline (reference sequence). This chain's CDR3 is CASSLSPQGANYGYTF. The CDR3 bases are TGTGCCAGTAGCCTATCCCCCCAGGGGGCTAACTATGGCTACACCTTC.

This chain joins TRBV6-5 and TRBJ1-3; weak D call: TRBD1 (6 bases). This CDR3 region has 13 residues. CDR1 is MNHEY, CDR2 SVGAGI, per germline. Trimming left V 7 bases short and J 2 bases short, with 9 bases between. CDR3 in amino acids: CASNGGPGNTIYF. DNA for the CDR3: TGTGCCAGCAATGGGGGGCCTGGAAACACCATATATTTT.

This clone was seen once. The V call is TRBV30, the J call TRBJ1-2, with 7 nucleotides matching TRBD1. Germline-derived CDR1 and CDR2 are GTSNPN and SVGIG (reference sequence). The CDR3 contains 15 residues. With 0 bases clipped from V and 0 bases from J, the junction kept 4 bases outside the gene matches. The CDR3 nucleotides are TGTGCCTGGAGTGTCACAGGGGCACCTAACTATGGCTACACCTTC. Amino acid sequence: CAWSVTGAPNYGYTF. Drawing the rest from reference TRBV30 and TRBJ1-2, the complete variable domain is SQTIHQWPATLVQPVGSPLSLECTVEGTSNPNLYWYRQAAGRGLQLLFYSVGIGQISSEVPQNLSASRPQDRQFILSSKKLLLSDSGFYLCAWSVTGAPNYGYTFGSGTRLTVV.

V usage is TRBV9 and J usage is TRBJ2-7; D gene unclear. Germline V CDR1 and CDR2: SGDLS, YYNGEE. The CDR3 consists of 14 residues. V was clipped by 0 bases and J by 0 bases, with 7 bases between them. The CDR3 coding sequence is TGTGCCAGCAGCGTAGAGGAGATCTCCTACGAGCAGTACTTC. Translating it yields CASSVEEISYEQYF.

The chain recombines TRBV14 with TRBJ2-5; D unclear. V lost 1 base to trimming and J lost 0 bases, with 6 bases between them. Germline V gene lookup returns CDR1 SGHDN and CDR2 FVKESK. This CDR3 comprises 14 residues. CDR3 in DNA: TGTGCCAGCAGCCAAGGGATGTACCAAGAGACCCAGTACTTC. Amino acid sequence: CASSQGMYQETQYF. Variable domain in full (rest from reference TRBV14 and TRBJ2-5): EAGVTQFPSHSVIEKGQTVTLRCDPISGHDNLYWYRRVMGKEIKFLLHFVKESKQDESGMPNNRFLAERTGGTYSTLKVQPAELEDSGVYFCASSQGMYQETQYFGPGTRLLVL.

The rearrangement links TRBV20-1 to TRBJ2-1, with D unclear. The V gene's germline CDR1 is DFQATT and CDR2 SNEGSKA (reference sequence). The CDR3 is 13 residues long. V was trimmed by 3 bases and J by 4 bases, leaving 10 bases between them. The CDR3 nucleotides read TGCAGTGCTAGTTTCTCAGATTACAATGAGCAGTTCTTC. Its protein product is CSASFSDYNEQFF.

This chain connects TRBV7-9 to TRBJ1-1; D unresolved. This CDR3 is 15 amino acids long. With 3 bases removed from V and 5 bases from J, the gap between germline ends came to 16 bases. Per the germline V gene, CDR1 is SEHNR and CDR2 is FQNEAQ (reference sequence). This CDR3 reads CASSFLSDRKTEAFF. CDR3 DNA sequence: TGTGCCAGCAGCTTCCTCAGCGACCGGAAGACTGAAGCTTTCTTT.

As DNA, the CDR3 is TGTGCCAGCAGCTTGCCCCACAGGGGGCAAAACGAGCAGTACTTC. Translating it yields CASSLPHRGQNEQYF. V and J are TRBV5-7 and TRBJ2-7; 9 nucleotides agree with TRBD1. TRBV5-7 is filed as an ORF, its function uncertain. The CDR3 runs to 15 residues. Trimming took 1 base from V and 5 from J; bases not matched to a gene: 7.

Here the CDR3 reads CAWSSRQGGKDEQYF. Here the CDR3 DNA reads TGTGCCTGGAGTTCCCGACAGGGTGGGAAGGACGAGCAGTACTTC. V is TRBV30 and J is TRBJ2-7; TRBD1 aligns across 7 bases. The J segment lost 5 bases and the V segment lost 2 bases, leaving 12 bases of the junction unmatched. This CDR3 contains 15 residues. Germline assignment: CDR1 GTSNPN and CDR2 SVGIG (reference sequence). Filled out from reference TRBV30 and TRBJ2-7, the complete variable domain reads SQTIHQWPATLVQPVGSPLSLECTVEGTSNPNLYWYRQAAGRGLQLLFYSVGIGQISSEVPQNLSASRPQDRQFILSSKKLLLSDSGFYLCAWSSRQGGKDEQYFGPGTRLTVT.

The J gene is TRBJ1-5, the V gene TRBV30, with unresolved D. V lost 3 bases, J lost 4 bases, and 13 bases lay in between. The germline CDR1 and CDR2 sequences are GTSNPN and SVGIG (reference sequence). The CDR3 runs 14 residues. CDR3 protein: CAWRGPGKNQPQHF. The CDR3 bases are TGTGCCTGGAGAGGCCCTGGGAAAAATCAGCCCCAGCATTTT.

The sample holds one count of this clone. The chain has TRBV6-5 and TRBJ2-5; unclear D gene. CDR1 and CDR2 (germline): MNHEY, SVGAGI. The CDR3 runs 12 residues. V dropped 8 bases and J dropped 7 bases, with 14 bases sitting between them. In DNA form, the CDR3 reads TGTGCCAGCTCCACTTCCCGATTGACCCAGTACTTC. This gives the protein CASSTSRLTQYF.